This is a list of T cell receptor beta chains from one sample in a study of shared clonotypes between healthy human individuals. Generated by immunoSEQ multiplex PCR, the TCRdb table keeps only in-frame clones and is missing some. The data contain 1,500,000 or so clones, approximately 97% of them seen just once; the ten biggest clones take up 1% to 1.5%. The sample taken for sequencing was naive CD4+ T cells sorted from blood. These receptors all stem from a man aged 25 to 45 in good health. Both conserved end residues are part of each CDR3.

V gene	CDR3 protein
TRBV5-5	CASSRGLAGVSPGELFF
TRBV10-3	CAISESQASYNEQFF
TRBV5-4	CASSSILGGVYNEQFF
TRBV7-6	CASSAGTTVSYEQYF
TRBV5-4	CASTRRQAGALDTQYF
TRBV12-5	CASGLVPGQAGKFF
TRBV9	CASSVDGTSYNEQFF
TRBV7-9	CASSFAGIKYF
TRBV4-1	CASSSRSSGANVLTF
TRBV7-9	CASSFWVNEQFF
TRBV29-1	CSVASGPYEQYF
TRBV29-1	CSVSNRFYGYTF
TRBV10-3	CAISESGTLYQPQHF
TRBV15	CATSREGQGRETQYF
TRBV7-9	CASSNENTEAFF
TRBV11-3	CASSLGREYNEQFF
TRBV10-1	CASSERPGDRGRETQYF
TRBV11-2	CASSLVAGGIGELFF
TRBV6-1	CASSRDGYEQYF
TRBV30	CACPASPGVTNEKLFF
TRBV7-2	CASSQGDRGLIGTEAFF
TRBV16	CASSQSGNAVQYF
TRBV5-4	CASSLDRGSYEQYF
TRBV10-1	CASSEFGHRTDTQYF
TRBV11-2	CASSLPTTGSYEQYF
TRBV7-9	CASSLRGAEAFF
TRBV15	CAIGGYEQFF
TRBV7-9	CASSYRGSGSYEQYF
TRBV2	CASSVSYEQFF
TRBV7-8	CASSLHGSYEQYF
TRBV27	CASTPTGAYEQYF
TRBV6-6	CASSGLGTDSGTEAFF
TRBV23-1	CASSSGTVSYNEQFF
TRBV19	CASRLSHGTSGYNEQFF
TRBV18	CASSPRTGSDTGELFF
TRBV28	CASSRRDGQEKLFF
TRBV6-6	CASSYPSLTANTEAFF
TRBV9	CASSVLQLGTDTQYF
TRBV6-4	CASSEGQGSNEQFF
TRBV5-1	CASSLGTSGSHEQYF
TRBV7-2	CASSLVAAQETQYF
TRBV7-9	CASSSPPPGEQYF
TRBV6-5	CASSWAGYEQYF
TRBV19	CASSLKLEGPTDTQYF
TRBV7-9	CASSVASYEQYF
TRBV7-8	CASSLAQELNYGYTF
TRBV29-1	CSDSSGIRGETQYF
TRBV19	CASSNRGVLGSVTDTQYF
TRBV28	CASLKTGVYEQYF
TRBV15	CATSRVGGFRILGGELFF
TRBV27	CASIVKAGGRGTQYF
TRBV4-3	CASSQYDSGSFNEQFF
TRBV7-9	CASSFSPDQPQHF
TRBV5-6	CASSLEDRRVYGYTF
TRBV7-9	CASSLGGRSHEQYF
TRBV5-4	CASSLGGGTSSYEQYF
TRBV28	CASSDRGGQFF
TRBV6-1	CASSAVQGSHTEAFF
TRBV19	CASSGTINSYEQYF